The clone carrying this T cell receptor beta chain was counted only a few times. Its cognate antigen is unknown. The sample originates from a study of Graves' ophthalmopathy and Graves' hyperthyroidism. CDR3 length equals 15 residues. CDR1 and CDR2 from the germline V gene are DFQATT and SNEGSKA (reference sequence). V lost 0 bases to trimming and J lost 1 base, with 12 bases between them. General study points: The 13-signature model separated ophthalmopathy from stable hyperthyroidism at 85% to 90% sensitivity and approximately 79% specificity.

Pregnant or lactating patients and those with other autoimmune diseases or uncontrolled infections were excluded. Transcripts of RNA were the source for amplifying TCR beta CDR3 regions. Second-round multiplex PCR came after a first-round RT-PCR that employed HTBI primers. A single record per CDR3 protein comes from TCRdb applying MiXCR to the multiplex PCR reads. The sample includes hundreds of thousands of distinct CDR3 sequences, 40% seen only once; the top ten take less than 55%. This TCR derives from an adult man with Graves' ophthalmopathy. The sample was peripheral blood. The V gene is TRBV20-1, the J gene TRBJ1-1; possibly TRBD1 for D (5 bases). For the CDR3, the DNA is TGCAGTGCTAGAGACGGGACTGGTAAGAACACTGAAGCTTTCTTT. Protein product: CSARDGTGKNTEAFF.